The rows below give T cell receptor beta chains drawn from one sample of a study of beta chain features in type 1 diabetes. Only in-frame clones appear in the TCRdb table, and some are missing; sequencing was by immunoSEQ multiplex PCR. Of under 550,000 clones in the sample, more than 9.5% are singletons; the top ten hold 0.046%. Sequenced: naive CD4+ T cells from blood. These receptors all stem from a woman aged 18-29 years in good health. Each CDR3 is given with its conserved first and last residue. D genes are given only for firm matches. The size entry is marked missing in some rows and otherwise reads once, few, many or a size class.

few TRBJ2-7 TRBV7-9 . CASSLGPVAYEQYF TGTGCCAGCAGCTTAGGTCCGGTCGCCTACGAGCAGTACTTC
many TRBJ2-1 TRBV30 . CAWSALPIVQFF TGTGCCTGGAGTGCCCTCCCGATCGTGCAGTTCTTC
. TRBJ2-4 TRBV7-9 . CASSLPPNIQYF TGTGCCAGCAGCTTACCACCTAACATTCAGTACTTC
few TRBJ1-4 TRBV5-4 TRBD1 CASSNKEGAEKLFF TGTGCCAGCAGCAACAAAGAGGGGGCGGAAAAACTGTTTTTT
few TRBJ2-6 TRBV9 . CASSVTARGSGANVLTF TGTGCCAGCAGCGTCACTGCGAGGGGATCTGGGGCCAACGTCCTGACTTTC
. TRBJ2-5 TRBV18 . CASSRQETQYF TGTGCCAGCTCCCGCCAAGAGACCCAGTACTTC
few TRBJ1-5 TRBV10-3 . CAISQEGSQPQHF TGTGCCATCAGTCAGGAGGGTAGCCAGCCCCAGCATTTT
few TRBJ2-1 TRBV6-6 TRBD1 CASSYPNYGQGDEQFF TGTGCCAGCAGTTACCCCAACTACGGACAGGGCGATGAGCAGTTCTTC
. TRBJ2-1 TRBV15 . CATSRDGGSRNEQFF TGTGCCACCAGCAGAGATGGGGGGAGTCGTAATGAGCAGTTCTTC
few TRBJ1-1 TRBV29-1 . CSVSRRQATEAFF TGCAGCGTTTCCCGCCGCCAGGCCACTGAAGCTTTCTTT
. TRBJ2-3 TRBV7-2 . CASSLHRTDTQYF TGTGCCAGCAGCCTACACCGCACAGATACGCAGTATTTT
. TRBJ2-5 TRBV7-2 . CASSLVGTQETQYF TGTGCCAGCAGCTTAGTGGGAACCCAAGAGACCCAGTACTTC
few TRBJ2-2 TRBV11-2 . CASSSIGPGELFF TGTGCCAGCAGCTCAATCGGGCCCGGGGAGCTGTTTTTT
few TRBJ1-2 TRBV7-9 . CASSPRANYGYTF TGTGCCAGCAGCCCAAGAGCTAACTATGGCTACACCTTC
. TRBJ2-5 TRBV25-1 . CASSEGSGIEARETQYF TGTGCCAGCAGTGAAGGGAGTGGAATCGAAGCAAGAGAGACCCAGTACTTC
. TRBJ2-5 TRBV5-6 . CASSLAGEAETQYF TGTGCCAGCAGCTTGGCAGGGGAGGCTGAGACCCAGTACTTC
few TRBJ2-3 TRBV19 . CASSRQDRPDTQYF TGTGCCAGTAGTAGGCAGGACCGTCCAGATACGCAGTATTTT
few TRBJ2-7 TRBV30 TRBD2 CAWSVLAGGPYEQYF TGTGCCTGGAGTGTACTAGCGGGAGGGCCTTACGAGCAGTACTTC
. TRBJ1-1 TRBV30 TRBD1 CAVKTGTGRLLSTEAFF TGTGCCGTCAAGACCGGGACAGGGCGTTTGTTGTCCACTGAAGCTTTCTTT
. TRBJ1-2 TRBV20-1 . CSASIYGYTF TGCAGTGCTTCGATATATGGCTACACCTTC
. TRBJ1-1 TRBV14 TRBD1 CASSQNPGQGSEAFF TGTGCCAGCAGCCAGAACCCGGGACAGGGATCTGAAGCTTTCTTT
few TRBJ2-3 TRBV7-2 . CASSLAGGPVKDTQYF TGTGCCAGCAGCTTAGCGGGGGGGCCAGTTAAAGATACGCAGTATTTT
few TRBJ1-5 TRBV7-2 . CASSLGNRALGQPQHF TGTGCCAGCAGCTTAGGTAACAGGGCGCTGGGTCAGCCCCAGCATTTT
. TRBJ2-3 TRBV7-2 TRBD1 CASSLAQGAADTQYF TGTGCCAGCAGCTTAGCGCAGGGGGCAGCAGATACGCAGTATTTT
few TRBJ1-4 TRBV29-1 . CSVDGGNSKKLFF TGCAGCGTTGACGGAGGGAATAGTAAAAAACTGTTTTTT
few TRBJ2-5 TRBV4-2 . CASSTRAQETQYF TGTGCCAGCAGCACCCGGGCGCAAGAGACCCAGTACTTC
. TRBJ2-5 TRBV5-1 . CASSLDGTETQYF TGCGCCAGCAGCTTGGATGGGACCGAGACCCAGTACTTC
few TRBJ2-1 TRBV28 TRBD1 CASSRAGTGRYEQFF TGTGCCAGCAGCCGTGCCGGGACAGGGAGGTATGAGCAGTTCTTC
. TRBJ2-3 TRBV6-5 . CASSYSVRATDTQYF TGTGCCAGCAGTTACTCCGTGCGGGCCACAGATACGCAGTATTTT
. TRBJ1-2 TRBV6-5 TRBD1 CASSIPGQGHSETF TGTGCCAGCAGTATCCCAGGACAGGGCCACAGTGAGACCTTC
few TRBJ2-1 TRBV6-4 . CASKGLLYNEQFF TGTGCCAGCAAAGGACTGCTCTACAATGAGCAGTTCTTC
. TRBJ2-4 TRBV18 . CASSKDQAKNIQYF TGTGCCAGCTCAAAGGATCAGGCCAAAAACATTCAGTACTTC
. TRBJ2-7 TRBV11-2 TRBD2 CASSLVALAGTYEQYF TGTGCCAGCAGCTTAGTAGCGCTAGCGGGGACCTACGAGCAGTACTTC
. TRBJ2-1 TRBV9 . CASSIGTYNEQFF TGTGCCAGCAGCATTGGAACCTACAATGAGCAGTTCTTC
. TRBJ1-1 TRBV29-1 . CSGGQRNTEAFF TGCAGCGGAGGACAGAGAAACACTGAAGCTTTCTTT
. TRBJ2-1 TRBV7-9 . CASSPAGGAEQFF TGTGCCAGCAGCCCCGCCGGGGGTGCTGAGCAGTTCTTC
few TRBJ2-3 TRBV27 TRBD2 CASRQTSGYSTQYF TGTGCCAGCCGCCAGACTAGCGGATACAGTACGCAGTATTTT
few TRBJ1-2 TRBV27 . CASSLSGAGRGYTF TGTGCCAGCAGTTTATCGGGGGCAGGGCGAGGCTACACCTTC
few TRBJ2-3 TRBV9 . CASSAWDTQYF TGTGCCAGCTCCGCGTGGGATACGCAGTATTTT
. TRBJ2-3 TRBV9 TRBD2 CASSVGLAGLTDTQYF TGTGCCAGCAGCGTAGGCCTAGCGGGGCTCACAGATACGCAGTATTTT
. TRBJ2-4 TRBV5-4 . CASSSRGRGDIQYF TGTGCCAGCAGCTCGCGGGGGCGCGGGGACATTCAGTACTTC
few TRBJ2-1 TRBV29-1 TRBD1 CSVSQGRNYNEQFF TGCAGCGTTTCACAGGGGCGAAACTACAATGAGCAGTTCTTC
few TRBJ1-1 TRBV10-3 . CAISESWTEAFF TGTGCCATCAGTGAGTCGTGGACTGAAGCTTTCTTT